The entry below gives a single T cell receptor (beta chain) sequence along with its context. Antigen: not known. Unfractionated whole blood was the source from which total RNA was extracted. CDR3 length: 15 amino acids. Germline CDR1 is SGHDN and CDR2 is FVKESK. With 4 bases removed from V and 4 bases from J, the gap between germline ends came to 16 bases. This record belongs to a study of human T cells and chemical hapten exposure. Study outcomes and limitations: TCRs whose frequency exceeded 1 in 1000 remained the same following DPC sensitization.

As the library was built, unique molecular identifiers were attached to individual cDNA molecules. TCRdb passed the reads through MiXCR, listing each CDR3 protein once. The sample shows 120,000 or so distinct CDR3 sequences, over 7% of them seen only once. This TCR came from a human donor in good health. Some clones in this sample may be carry-over from other donors' samples. Sequenced: whole blood. The chain is built from TRBV14 and TRBJ1-1; D is undetermined. CDR3 amino acids: CASSPGGRWGTEAFF. The CDR3 bases are TGTGCCAGCAGCCCCGGCGGCCGGTGGGGCACTGAAGCTTTCTTT.